This T cell receptor beta chain stems from a study of graft-versus-host responses after intestinal transplantation. Assay used: immunoSEQ multiplex PCR; TCRdb lists only in-frame clones, some missing. The sample lists tens of thousands of clones, roughly 92% occurring once. Germline V gene lookup returns CDR1 MNHEY and CDR2 SMNVEV (reference sequence). Losses at the gene ends were 0 bases for V and 2 bases for J; bases not matched to a gene: 2. The CDR3 loop spans 15 amino acids. The chain uses TRBV27 and TRBJ2-7, with 9 positions matching TRBD2. This clonotype was sampled from a human patient who received an intestinal transplant, so some T cells may come from the graft donor. The starting material was PBMCs, obtained around 270 days after intestinal transplant. The CDR3 DNA is TGTGCCAGCAGTTTATCTAGCGGGGGAACCTACGAGCAGTACTTC. Its translation: CASSLSSGGTYEQYF.